This T cell receptor beta chain was captured by sequencing in a study of cytomegalovirus exposure and HLA in healthy donors. About the study: Out of around 360 genotyped donors, 81% belonged to the Caucasian-associated ancestry cluster. Study-level points and caveats: Later analysis reportedly placed an Asian-associated ancestry cluster below the roughly 690-donor mean in N-insertions. CMV serostatus was the only immune exposure information that was available. Most of the TCR beta V segments (in an earlier analysis) were productive either about 87% or about 30% of the time.

PCR involved 60 Vbeta and 13 Jbeta primers. The assay was immunoSEQ multiplex PCR, and TCRdb's table has in-frame clones only and misses some. Among about 140,000 clones, roughly 78% were seen once, and the ten largest hold about 2.2%. With regard to this clone: What it recognizes is unknown.

With 0 bases removed from V and 3 bases from J, the gap between germline ends came to 12 bases. The germline V gene encodes CDR1 PRHDT and CDR2 FYEKMQ (reference sequence). The CDR3 runs 15 residues. The rearrangement joins TRBV13 to TRBJ2-7; tentatively, D is TRBD1 (5 bases). The clonotype originates from a man aged 25-45 years in good health and CMV-seronegative. Sequencing was performed on PBMCs. This CDR3 is CASSLGLPRGYEQYF. The CDR3 nucleotides are TGTGCCAGCAGCTTAGGCCTGCCTAGGGGCTACGAGCAGTACTTC.